This T cell receptor beta chain is drawn from a study of blood T cell repertoires in COVID-19. Donors were grouped by their self-reported clinical history. Sequencing was performed with immunoSEQ multiplex PCR; in TCRdb, only in-frame clones are kept and a portion is missing. The sample includes 250,000 to 300,000 clones, around 90% of them seen just once. Trimming removed 0 bases at V and 5 bases at J, with 11 bases between. This CDR3 contains 16 residues. The germline CDR1 and CDR2 sequences are LNHDA and SQIVND (reference sequence). Sequencing was carried out using PBMCs or T cells enriched from blood (not recorded which). This TCR was sampled from a middle-aged woman who had recovered from COVID-19. This chain uses TRBV19 with TRBJ1-6, with D perhaps TRBD1 (6 bases). CDR3: CASSIEGQQNNSPLHF. CDR3 DNA sequence: TGTGCCAGTAGTATAGAAGGACAGCAGAATAATTCACCCCTCCACTTT.